This T cell receptor beta chain was found in a study of shared clonotypes between healthy human individuals. The CDR3 has 16 amino acids. CDR1 is LGHNA, CDR2 YNFKEQ, per germline. J was trimmed by 7 bases and V by 4 bases; bases with no gene match: 11. Assay: immunoSEQ multiplex PCR; the TCRdb copy retains only in-frame clones and omits some. The sample holds 2 million to 2.5 million clones, around 92% seen once. This rearrangement joins TRBV4-2 to TRBJ2-1; 9 bases line up with TRBD2. The sequencing sample was made of naive CD4+ T cells from PBMCs. Subset meaning: CD45RA+ positively selected. The TCR originated in a young man in good health. Some clones in this sample may be carry-over from other donors' samples. CDR3 DNA: TGTGCCAGCAGCCGCCTCGAGACTAGCGGTCTTAATGAGCAGTTCTTC. This translates into CASSRLETSGLNEQFF.